This TCR beta chain came from a study of OX40 agonist ivuxolimab in advanced cancers. Study summary: Patients treated during dose escalation were battling hepatocellular carcinoma, melanoma, renal cell or head and neck cancer. Three dose-escalation patients had partial responses: one with hepatocellular carcinoma and two with cutaneous melanoma.

Clones were sequenced by immunoSEQ multiplex PCR, and TCRdb holds only the in-frame ones, with some missing. The table records about 100,000 clones, roughly 80% of them present only once. Regarding the study as a whole: Antigen specificity remained undetermined for the expanded peripheral T cells. With doses of 0.1 to 3.0 mg/kg, CD4+ and CD8+ blood T cells had undergone clonal expansion by week 6.

CDR3 size: 13 residues. The ends were cut back, 6 bases at V and 7 bases at J, with 15 bases in the middle. Germline CDR1 is MNHNY and CDR2 is SVGAGI (reference sequence). On this clone itself: Its antigen is still unknown.

The receptor was isolated from an adult with an advanced solid tumor such as melanoma, head and neck, liver or kidney cancer. This chain joins TRBV6-6 and TRBJ1-1; D gene ambiguous. The source was CD4+ or CD8+ T cells sorted from blood, collected in a trial of the OX40 agonist ivuxolimab. For the CDR3, the DNA is TGTGCCAGCAGCCTAGGCGGGGTCCGTGAAGCTTTCTTT. It specifies CASSLGGVREAFF.